This record covers a single TCR beta chain. The target antigen is unknown. This beta chain lies outside the target of a library built for alpha chains; its clone size means little. Time point defined: sample taken at primary tumor resection. This record comes from a study of spatial heterogeneity in lung cancer. Study-level information: Strong correlation was found between tumor-region TCR transcript counts and a T cell module score from matched bulk RNA-seq. General study results and limits: Expanded intratumoral alpha and beta TCR counts tracked tumor mutation counts.

MiXCR, run by TCRdb on the 5' RACE reads, gives a single entry per CDR3 protein. The sample consists of fewer than 200 distinct CDR3 sequences, about 35% of them appearing once. The CDR3 spans 14 residues. The V gene's germline CDR1 is MDHEN and CDR2 SYDVKM. V was pared by 6 bases and J by 1 base, with 10 bases between. The source is a male donor with early-stage non-small cell lung cancer. The input for sequencing was lung tumor tissue, taken at surgery. This chain links TRBV28 with TRBJ1-3, with a possible D match to TRBD1 (5 bases). As DNA, the CDR3 is TGTGCCAGCAGGACAGAAATTTCTGGAAACACCATATATTTT. Its protein is CASRTEISGNTIYF.